The 22 T cell receptor beta chains reported below all come from one sample, sequenced in a study of T cells in Graves' hyperthyroidism and ophthalmopathy. Amplification of TCR beta CDR3 regions was performed using RNA transcripts as template. The TCR CDR3 first-round RT-PCR relied on the HTBI primer set. TCRdb re-analysed the multiplex PCR reads in MiXCR, keeping a single row per CDR3 protein. The data hold about 360,000 distinct CDR3 sequences, with less than 15% observed a single time. The sequenced material came from blood. These receptor sequences come from a woman between 18 and 29 years old with Graves' hyperthyroidism.

This clonotype showed up many times. CDR3 protein: CASSAQGTGETQYF. The CDR3 bases are TGTGCCAGCAGTGCACAGGGCACTGGGGAGACCCAGTACTTC. V usage is TRBV2 and J usage is TRBJ2-5, with D perhaps matching TRBD1 (6 bases). The V end was cut by 4 bases, the J end by 5 bases, with 14 bases between. This CDR3 region has 14 residues. Germline V CDR1 and CDR2: SNHLY, FYNNEI.

This clonotype was recorded at least ten times. The CDR3 DNA follows: TGTGCCAGCAGTGAAGGGGCGGGCACAGATACGCAGTATTTT. This codes for CASSEGAGTDTQYF. This chain joins TRBV6-1 and TRBJ2-3; the D is unclear. Germline V CDR1 and CDR2: MNHNS, SASEGT. Deletions cut 1 base from V and 1 base from J, with 6 bases between. The CDR3 runs to 14 residues.

The chain joins TRBV9 to TRBJ1-1; weak D call: TRBD1 (6 bases). V was trimmed by 0 bases and J by 5 bases, leaving 11 bases between them. The CDR3 has 14 amino acids. In germline, CDR1 is SGDLS, CDR2 YYNGEE. CDR3 DNA: TGTGCCAGCAGCGTAGACAGGGTGTCGACTGAAGCTTTCTTT. It translates to CASSVDRVSTEAFF.

At least ten counts were recorded for this clonotype. The chain recombines TRBV9 with TRBJ2-7; TRBD1 aligns across 8 bases. The CDR3 extends over 13 amino acids. CDR1 is SGDLS and CDR2 is YYNGEE in the germline V gene. The J segment lost 6 bases and the V segment lost 3 bases, leaving 5 bases of the junction unmatched. In DNA form, the CDR3 reads TGTGCCAGCAGCGATTCCAGGGGGCCCGAGCAGTACTTC. Translation: CASSDSRGPEQYF.

This clonotype was counted at least ten times. The rearrangement joins TRBV11-3 to TRBJ2-1; 7 nucleotides line up with TRBD2. The CDR3 is made up of 16 amino acids. Trimming at V came to 5 bases and at J to 8 bases, leaving 15 bases not matched to a gene. Germline lookup yields CDR1 SGHNT and CDR2 YENEEA. The CDR3 region is CASSGEGAGAPHEQFF. In DNA, the CDR3 is TGTGCCAGCAGCGGTGAAGGGGCGGGAGCTCCCCATGAGCAGTTCTTC. The complete variable domain, with remaining parts taken from reference TRBV11-3 and TRBJ2-1, reads EAGVVQSPRYKIIEKKQPVAFWCNPISGHNTLYWYLQNLGQGPELLIRYENEEAVDDSQLPKDRFSAERLKGVDSTLKIQPAELGDSAVYLCASSGEGAGAPHEQFFGPGTRLTVL.

This clonotype was detected ten times or more. The rearrangement links TRBV7-2 to TRBJ2-3; D is possibly TRBD1 or TRBD2 (6 bases each). Germline V gene sequence: CDR1 SGHTA, CDR2 FQGNSA. This CDR3 contains 14 residues. Trimming stripped 7 bases from V and 1 base from J, with 12 bases between. The CDR3, as DNA: TGTGCCAGCACCGTTGGGGGGCGCACAGATACGCAGTATTTT. Its protein product is CASTVGGRTDTQYF.

This clonotype was picked up a small number of times. This sequence joins TRBV27 and TRBJ2-3, with D possibly matching TRBD2 (5 bases). The ends were cut back, 5 bases at V and 5 bases at J, with 17 bases in the middle. The CDR3 is made up of 15 amino acids. CDR1 is MNHEY, CDR2 SMNVEV, per germline (reference sequence). The CDR3 bases are TGTGCCAGCAGTCCCCACGGCAGGAGGCAAGATACGCAGTATTTT. It encodes CASSPHGRRQDTQYF.

This clonotype has a count of ten or more. This is likely a read error, given that the CDR3 carries no conserved phenylalanine or tryptophan at its end. The gene calls are TRBV5-1 and TRBJ1-6, with 7 bases fitting TRBD1. This CDR3 region has 13 residues. Trimming at V came to 7 bases and at J to 8 bases, leaving 6 bases not matched to a gene. The germline V gene has CDR1 SGHRS and CDR2 YFSETQ. In DNA form, the CDR3 reads TGCGCCAGCCACGACAGGGCGGATTCACCCCTCCACCTT. Protein product: CASHDRADSPLHL.

The V gene is TRBV7-9, the J gene TRBJ2-2; D is ambiguous. The germline V gene encodes CDR1 SEHNR and CDR2 FQNEAQ (reference sequence). The CDR3 spans 12 residues. V was trimmed by 7 bases and J by 5 bases, leaving 8 bases between them. CDR3 bases: TGTGCCAGCACCCAGAGGACCGGGGAGCTGTTTTTT. Translated, it gives CASTQRTGELFF.

This clonotype has a handful of counts. The chain links TRBV9 to TRBJ1-2; no clear D gene. V lost 7 bases, J lost 2 bases, and 9 bases lay in between. Germline CDR1 and CDR2: SGDLS and YYNGEE. This CDR3 region has 12 residues. CDR3 sequence reads: CASHRENYGYTF. Here the CDR3 DNA reads TGTGCCAGCCACCGGGAGAACTATGGCTACACCTTC.

Many counts were recorded for this clonotype. The chain recombines TRBV20-1 with TRBJ1-5; D is uncertain. The CDR3 runs to 15 residues. V was shortened by 0 bases and J by 1 base, with 10 bases between the two germline ends. CDR1 and CDR2 (germline): DFQATT, SNEGSKA (reference sequence). CDR3 sequence reads: CSARDPQRSNQPQHF. CDR3 nucleotides: TGCAGTGCTAGAGATCCACAGAGGAGCAATCAGCCCCAGCATTTT.

This clonotype appeared a few times. A much larger clone differs from this one at a single base, so this may be a read error. This sequence joins TRBV28 and TRBJ1-2, with D perhaps matching TRBD1 (6 bases). Germline V gene data show CDR1 as MDHEN and CDR2 as SYDVKM. V dropped 3 bases and J dropped 4 bases, with 15 bases sitting between them. The CDR3 is made up of 15 amino acids. DNA of the CDR3: TGTGCCAGCAGTTTCGGGGGCGGCAGATTCTATGGCTACACCTTC. Its protein product is CASSFGGGRFYGYTF.

This clonotype has more than one count but fewer than ten. CDR3 nucleotide sequence: TGCAGTGCTAGACAAGCGGGACTAGCGGGGGTTCGCTCCTACAATGAGCAGTTCTTC. Protein: CSARQAGLAGVRSYNEQFF. V and J are TRBV20-1 and TRBJ2-1; TRBD2 agrees at 14 bases. Germline CDR1 reads DFQATT; CDR2 reads SNEGSKA (reference sequence). This CDR3 spans 19 amino acids. V lost 2 bases to trimming and J lost 0 bases; unmatched junction nucleotides: 9.

The table lists this clonotype with a few counts. The chain has TRBV4-2 and TRBJ1-1, with a possible D match to TRBD1 (6 bases). V was clipped by 4 bases and J by 1 base, with 13 bases between them. The germline V gene encodes CDR1 LGHNA and CDR2 YNFKEQ. This CDR3 has 15 amino acids. CDR3 in amino acids: CASSPTGKENTEAFF. The CDR3, as DNA: TGTGCCAGCAGCCCGACAGGAAAAGAGAACACTGAAGCTTTCTTT.

This clonotype showed up many times. The chain uses TRBV20-1 and TRBJ2-4; the D call may be TRBD1 or TRBD2 (6 bases each). The V end lost 7 bases, the J end lost 6 bases, and 16 bases lay between the germline ends. The CDR3 runs 13 residues. CDR1 is DFQATT and CDR2 is SNEGSKA in the germline V gene (reference sequence). The CDR3 here is CSVGGQLINIQYF. In DNA form, the CDR3 reads TGCAGTGTCGGGGGCCAACTAATAAACATTCAGTACTTC.

This clonotype occurred many times. V is TRBV28 and J is TRBJ2-5; weak D call: TRBD1 (6 bases). Trimming removed 5 bases at V and 1 base at J, with 8 bases between. The CDR3 runs 13 residues. Germline V gene data show CDR1 as MDHEN and CDR2 as SYDVKM. This CDR3 is CASSGDIQETQYF. The CDR3 nucleotides read TGTGCCAGCAGTGGGGACATCCAAGAGACCCAGTACTTC.

In its sample, this clonotype was seen many times. CDR3 coding DNA: TGTGCCAGCAGCTTAGCTGGGCAGACGTACGAGCAGTACTTC. The encoded protein is CASSLAGQTYEQYF. The chain links TRBV7-9 to TRBJ2-7; no definite D call. The length of the CDR3 is 14 residues. In germline, CDR1 is SEHNR, CDR2 FQNEAQ (reference sequence). V lost 0 bases, J lost 4 bases, and 10 bases lay in between.

This clonotype appeared many times. The DNA for the CDR3 is TGCAGCGTTGAAAATTCCGGGGGGAGTACTGAAGCTTTCTTT. It translates to CSVENSGGSTEAFF. This sequence joins TRBV29-1 and TRBJ1-1, with a possible D match to TRBD1 (5 bases). Per the germline V gene, CDR1 is SQVTM and CDR2 is ANQGSEA. The germline V and J ends were trimmed by 2 bases and 5 bases, with 15 bases remaining between them. CDR3 length: 14 residues.

The table lists this clonotype with many counts. The CDR3 DNA is TGTGCCAGCAGTGATCTCAGGGACTATGGCTACACCTTC. It codes for CASSDLRDYGYTF. This rearrangement joins TRBV2 to TRBJ1-2; a possible D gene is TRBD1 (5 bases). Germline V gene sequence: CDR1 SNHLY, CDR2 FYNNEI. This CDR3 is built from 13 residues. V gave up 3 bases and J gave up 3 bases, with 8 bases separating them.

This clonotype showed up many times. Here the CDR3 DNA reads TGTGCCAGCAGTTTATCGCCCTGGGGGGGTTGGAATGGCTACACCTTC. This codes for CASSLSPWGGWNGYTF. The chain uses TRBV27 and TRBJ1-2; D may be TRBD1 (5 bases). Trimming left V 0 bases short and J 6 bases short, with 17 bases between. This CDR3 contains 16 residues. Germline loops: CDR1 MNHEY, CDR2 SMNVEV (reference sequence).

Comments on this clonotype: Possible read error: a much larger clone is one base away. This chain connects TRBV18 to TRBJ1-1, with a possible D match to TRBD1 (5 bases). Germline V gene data show CDR1 as KGHSH and CDR2 as LQKENI. The V gene lost 6 bases and the J gene lost 3 bases, with 14 bases spanning the gap. CDR3 length: 14 amino acids. As DNA, the CDR3 is TGTGCCAGCTCTCCTCCGAGACAGTACACTGAAGCTTTCTTT. Its translation is CASSPPRQYTEAFF.

V and J are TRBV5-1 and TRBJ2-1; 10 nucleotides align to TRBD2. The CDR3 consists of 16 residues. V shed 1 base, J shed 4 bases, and the junction held 5 bases outside the gene matches. Germline V lookup: CDR1 SGHRS, CDR2 YFSETQ. CDR3 sequence: CASSLSGTSVYNEQFF. The DNA for the CDR3 is TGCGCCAGCAGCTTGTCCGGGACTAGCGTTTACAATGAGCAGTTCTTC.